This note documents a single TCR beta chain sequence. CDR1 and CDR2 (germline): SGDLS, YYNGEE. The CDR3 runs 15 residues. V lost 4 bases to trimming and J lost 3 bases, with 16 bases between them. Profiling relied on immunoSEQ multiplex PCR, and the TCRdb table lists in-frame clones only, not all of them. The table has approximately 80,000 clones, 70% to 90% seen once. This record comes from a study of T cell responses to AZD1222 COVID-19 vaccine. Study details: Second doses that came at about 4 or about 12 weeks were put together.

Sequencing was performed on peripheral blood, taken on day 0 of AZD1222 vaccination. This sequence originates from an adult in good health. This chain connects TRBV9 to TRBJ1-2; no clear D gene. For the CDR3, the DNA is TGTGCCAGCAGCCAGACCGGGAAGGTGGACTATGGCTACACCTTC. It encodes CASSQTGKVDYGYTF. The variable domain in full, completed from reference TRBV9 and TRBJ1-2, reads DSGVTQTPKHLITATGQRVTLRCSPRSGDLSVYWYQQSLDQGLQFLIQYYNGEERAKGNILERFSAQQFPDLHSELNLSSLELGDSALYFCASSQTGKVDYGYTFGSGTRLTVV.